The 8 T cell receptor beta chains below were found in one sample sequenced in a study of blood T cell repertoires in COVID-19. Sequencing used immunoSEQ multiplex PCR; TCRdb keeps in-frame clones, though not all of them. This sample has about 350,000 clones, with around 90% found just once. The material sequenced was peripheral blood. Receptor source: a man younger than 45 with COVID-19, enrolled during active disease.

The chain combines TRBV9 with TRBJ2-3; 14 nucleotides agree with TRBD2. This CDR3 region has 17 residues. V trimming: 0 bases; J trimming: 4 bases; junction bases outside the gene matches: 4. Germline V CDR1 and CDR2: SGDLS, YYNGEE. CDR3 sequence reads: CASSVGTSGRFADTQYF. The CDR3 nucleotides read TGTGCCAGCAGCGTAGGGACTAGCGGGAGGTTCGCAGATACGCAGTATTTT.

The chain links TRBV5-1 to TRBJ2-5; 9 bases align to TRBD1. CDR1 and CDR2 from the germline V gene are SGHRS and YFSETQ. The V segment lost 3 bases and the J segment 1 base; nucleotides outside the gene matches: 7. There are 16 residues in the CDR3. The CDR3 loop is CASSSAGTGLQETQYF. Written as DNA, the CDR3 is TGCGCCAGCAGCTCCGCCGGGACAGGGCTCCAAGAGACCCAGTACTTC.

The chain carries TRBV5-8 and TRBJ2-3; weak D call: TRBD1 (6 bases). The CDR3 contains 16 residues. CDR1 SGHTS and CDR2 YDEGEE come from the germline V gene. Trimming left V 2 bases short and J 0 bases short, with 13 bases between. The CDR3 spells CASSLGTSKSTDTQYF. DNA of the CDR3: TGTGCCAGCAGCTTAGGGACAAGCAAGAGCACAGATACGCAGTATTTT.

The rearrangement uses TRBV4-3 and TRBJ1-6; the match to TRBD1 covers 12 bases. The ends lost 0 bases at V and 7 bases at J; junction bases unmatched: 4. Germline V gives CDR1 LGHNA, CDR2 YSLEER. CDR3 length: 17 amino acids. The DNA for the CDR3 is TGCGCCAGCAGCCAAGACGCTGGGACAGGGGGCAATTCACCCCTCCACTTT. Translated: CASSQDAGTGGNSPLHF.

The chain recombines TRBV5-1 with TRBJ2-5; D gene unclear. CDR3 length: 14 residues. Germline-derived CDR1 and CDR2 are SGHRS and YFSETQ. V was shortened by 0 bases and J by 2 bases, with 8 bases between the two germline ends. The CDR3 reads CASSLVPPQETQYF. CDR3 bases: TGCGCCAGCAGCTTGGTTCCTCCTCAAGAGACCCAGTACTTC.

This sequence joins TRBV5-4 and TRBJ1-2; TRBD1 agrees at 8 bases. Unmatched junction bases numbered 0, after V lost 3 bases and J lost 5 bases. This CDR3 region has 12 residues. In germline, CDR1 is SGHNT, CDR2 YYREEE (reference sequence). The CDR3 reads CASSWDRYGYTF. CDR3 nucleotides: TGTGCCAGCAGCTGGGACAGGTATGGCTACACCTTC.

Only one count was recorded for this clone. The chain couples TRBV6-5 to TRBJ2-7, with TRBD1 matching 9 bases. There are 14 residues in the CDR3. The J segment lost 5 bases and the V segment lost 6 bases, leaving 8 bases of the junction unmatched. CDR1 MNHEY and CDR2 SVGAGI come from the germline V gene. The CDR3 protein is CASRIQGAGDEQYF. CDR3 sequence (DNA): TGTGCCAGCAGAATACAGGGGGCGGGTGACGAGCAGTACTTC.

In nucleotides, the CDR3 is TGTGCCAGCAGCCCCTCGGGACAGGTAGCCTACGAGCAGTACTTC. This encodes CASSPSGQVAYEQYF. This chain joins TRBV6-5 and TRBJ2-7; 8 bases are shared with TRBD1. The CDR3 loop spans 15 amino acids. The germline CDR1 and CDR2 sequences are MNHEY and SVGAGI. The V and J ends lost 6 bases and 2 bases, in that order; junction bases with no gene match: 9.